This TCR beta chain is drawn from a study of cytomegalovirus exposure and HLA in healthy donors. Findings of the study overall: As a later analysis revealed, the rate of TCR association differed by HLA locus, with DRB1 most and HLA-C fewest. Productive rates of about 90% or about 30% were seen for most TCR beta V segments in an earlier analysis.

PCR employed 60 Vbeta and 13 Jbeta primers. Sequenced by immunoSEQ multiplex PCR; TCRdb stores in-frame clones only, minus some. The sample lists roughly 140,000 clones, about 85% occurring once. CDR3 length: 12 residues. The germline V gene has CDR1 MGHDK and CDR2 SYGVNS. V gave up 3 bases and J gave up 2 bases, with 5 bases separating them. As regards this clone: Its antigen is unknown.

While unrecorded immune exposures were likely, the donors were nominally healthy when sampled. Sequencing was done on a sample of PBMCs. This receptor was obtained from a woman younger than 35 in good health and CMV-seronegative. The chain combines TRBV25-1 with TRBJ2-7, with no clear D. CDR3 sequence: CASSDRTYEQYF. In DNA form, the CDR3 reads TGTGCCAGCAGTGACAGAACCTACGAGCAGTACTTC.